The sequence of this T cell receptor beta chain was determined in a study of cytomegalovirus exposure and HLA in healthy donors. Sequencing was performed with immunoSEQ multiplex PCR; in TCRdb, only in-frame clones are kept and a portion is missing. The sample lists tens of thousands of clones, 84% occurring once. The CDR3 consists of 16 residues. The germline gives CDR1 MNHNS, CDR2 SASEGT. The ends were cut back, 3 bases at V and 0 bases at J, with 12 bases in the middle. What was sequenced was PBMCs. This receptor was identified in a woman younger than 30 in good health and CMV-seropositive. The V call is TRBV6-1, the J call TRBJ2-1; the D gene is possibly TRBD1 (6 bases). CDR3 sequence: CASSDPDRPSYNEQFF. In nucleotides, the CDR3 is TGTGCCAGCAGTGATCCGGACAGACCCTCCTACAATGAGCAGTTCTTC.